This T cell receptor beta chain was sequenced during a study of blood T cell repertoires in COVID-19. V lost 4 bases, J lost 7 bases, and 6 bases stayed unmatched. Germline loops: CDR1 LNHDA, CDR2 SQIVND (reference sequence). This CDR3 has 14 residues. Participants were aged roughly 18 to 90 years from some 24 US areas. The study assigned cohorts using participant-reported clinical history. Some clones are missing from TCRdb's copy, which holds only in-frame ones; the method was immunoSEQ multiplex PCR. The sample has fewer than 500,000 clones; more than 75% are singletons. The clonotype originates from a man aged 25-45 years who had recovered from COVID-19. The specimen was PBMCs or T cells enriched from blood (not recorded which). V is TRBV19 and J is TRBJ1-5, with 8 bases lining up with TRBD1. The CDR3 loop is CASSTRQGNQPQHF. In nucleotides, the CDR3 is TGTGCCAGTAGTACGCGACAGGGGAACCAGCCCCAGCATTTT.